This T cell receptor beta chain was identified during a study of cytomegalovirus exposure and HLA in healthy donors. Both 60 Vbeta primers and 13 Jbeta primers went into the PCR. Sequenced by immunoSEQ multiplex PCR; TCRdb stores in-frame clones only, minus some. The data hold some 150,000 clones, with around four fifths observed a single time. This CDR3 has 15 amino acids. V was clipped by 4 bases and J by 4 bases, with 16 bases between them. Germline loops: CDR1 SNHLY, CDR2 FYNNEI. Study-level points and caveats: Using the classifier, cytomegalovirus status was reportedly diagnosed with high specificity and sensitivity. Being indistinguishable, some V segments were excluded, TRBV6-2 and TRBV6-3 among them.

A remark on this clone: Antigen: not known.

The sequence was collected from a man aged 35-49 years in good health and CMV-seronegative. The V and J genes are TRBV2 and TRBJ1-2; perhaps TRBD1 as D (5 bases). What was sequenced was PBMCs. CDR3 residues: CASSARASSGYGYTF. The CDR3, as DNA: TGTGCCAGCAGTGCCAGGGCCTCCTCGGGCTATGGCTACACCTTC.